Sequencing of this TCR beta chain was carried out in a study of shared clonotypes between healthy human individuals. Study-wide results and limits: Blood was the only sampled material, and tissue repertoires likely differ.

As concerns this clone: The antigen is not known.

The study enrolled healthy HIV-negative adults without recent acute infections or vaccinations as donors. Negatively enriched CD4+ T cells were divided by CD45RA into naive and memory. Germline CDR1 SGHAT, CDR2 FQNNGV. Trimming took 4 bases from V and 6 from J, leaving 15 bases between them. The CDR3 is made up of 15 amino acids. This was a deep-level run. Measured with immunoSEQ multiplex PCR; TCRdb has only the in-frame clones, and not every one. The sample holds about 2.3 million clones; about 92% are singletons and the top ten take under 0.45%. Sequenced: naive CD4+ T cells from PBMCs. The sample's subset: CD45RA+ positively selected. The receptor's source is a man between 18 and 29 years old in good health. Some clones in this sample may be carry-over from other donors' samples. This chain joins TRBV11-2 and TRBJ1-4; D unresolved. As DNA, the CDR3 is TGTGCCAGCAGCTCGACCTCCTTCCGGGATGAAAAACTGTTTTTT. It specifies CASSSTSFRDEKLFF.